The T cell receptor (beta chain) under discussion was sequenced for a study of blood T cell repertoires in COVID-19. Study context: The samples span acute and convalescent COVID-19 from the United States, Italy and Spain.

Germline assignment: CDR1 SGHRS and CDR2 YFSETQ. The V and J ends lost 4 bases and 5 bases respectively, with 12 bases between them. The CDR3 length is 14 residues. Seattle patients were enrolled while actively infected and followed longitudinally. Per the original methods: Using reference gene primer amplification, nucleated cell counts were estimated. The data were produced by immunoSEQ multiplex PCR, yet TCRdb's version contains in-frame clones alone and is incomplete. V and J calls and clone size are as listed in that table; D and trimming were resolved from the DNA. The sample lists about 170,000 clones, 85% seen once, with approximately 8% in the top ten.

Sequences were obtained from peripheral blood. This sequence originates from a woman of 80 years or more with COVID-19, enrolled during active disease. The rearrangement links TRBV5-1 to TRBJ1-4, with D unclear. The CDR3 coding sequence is TGCGCCAGCAGCCCCGGGGAGAAGAATGAAAAACTGTTTTTT. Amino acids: CASSPGEKNEKLFF.